This T cell receptor beta chain was retrieved from a study of immune evolution from preneoplasia to lung adenocarcinoma. The wider study: HLA loss of heterozygosity: about 7% AIS, roughly 15% MIA, roughly 35% ADC, none AAH. Findings of the study overall: Compared with EGFR-mutant or double wild-type lesions, KRAS-mutant nodules were more clonal. Normal lung had highest clonality; later lesions appeared denser, more diverse.

CDR1 is SEHNR, CDR2 FQNEAQ, per germline (reference sequence). With 5 bases removed from V and 6 bases from J, the gap between germline ends came to 14 bases. This CDR3 contains 14 residues. Premalignant or tumor cells were enriched by macro-dissection after pathologic assessment. Profiled with immunoSEQ multiplex PCR; TCRdb holds only in-frame clones, not every one. In the table there are some 11,000 clones, roughly 84% of which are singletons. This clone was seen a handful of times. Its antigen is unknown. The receptor was isolated from a person aged 70 to 85 with lung adenocarcinoma. The rearrangement joins TRBV7-9 to TRBJ2-1; D remains ambiguous. Sequenced sample: FFPE minimally invasive lung adenocarcinoma tissue. The CDR3 reads CASSPRTKVNEQFF. In DNA form, the CDR3 reads TGTGCCAGCAGCCCCCGGACCAAGGTCAATGAGCAGTTCTTC.